A selection of T cell receptor beta chains follows, all from one sample in a study of control samples from healthy donors and cancer patients. The table came from immunoSEQ multiplex PCR; TCRdb's copy has only in-frame clones and leaves some out. The sample consists of 130,000 to 150,000 clones, 80% to 95% of them appearing once. The specimen sequenced was blood. Every receptor here comes from a man younger than 35 in good health. CDR3s include the opening cysteine and the closing phenylalanine or tryptophan. Fields, in order: clone size, V gene, J gene, CDR3 protein. Clone size is given for some rows only: seen once, a few or many times, or a class if the clone is expanded.

-	TRBV2	TRBJ1-1	CASSGTGFDEAFF
-	TRBV10-1	TRBJ2-3	CASSESEGGSVDTQYF
-	TRBV12-3/TRBV12-4	TRBJ1-1	CASVVRAGTEAFF
-	TRBV27	TRBJ2-1	CASSLSPVGEQFF
-	TRBV7-2	TRBJ1-6	CASSSRGGFSSPLHF
-	TRBV9	TRBJ1-2	CASSVGISNYGYTF
-	TRBV6-4	TRBJ1-2	CASSASGFGGYTF
-	TRBV4-1	TRBJ1-5	CASSRGSGSEQPQHF
-	TRBV2	TRBJ1-1	CASRRVGRVGIAFF
-	TRBV6-2/TRBV6-3	TRBJ1-5	CASSRDREVQPQHF
-	TRBV13	TRBJ2-1	CASSAGERDQQFF
-	TRBV30	TRBJ2-7	CAWTGGFAYEQYF
-	TRBV19	TRBJ1-5	CASLGQANQPQHF
-	TRBV5-1	TRBJ2-3	CASRTGLAGTYTDTQYF
-	TRBV5-8	TRBJ1-6	CASSWGESSPLHF
-	TRBV11-2	TRBJ2-7	CASSLRLAAQYF
-	TRBV6-5	TRBJ2-6	CASSYLAQRPDFLTF
-	TRBV6-2/TRBV6-3	TRBJ2-1	CASSYGSLAGYNEQFF
-	TRBV7-8	TRBJ2-1	CASSLGLGLAGGLEYYNNEQFF
-	TRBV19	TRBJ2-3	CASSISSSHTDTQYF
-	TRBV6-9	TRBJ2-1	CASSSLRGLTEKDEQFF
-	TRBV25-1	TRBJ1-1	CASREGVNTEAFF
once	TRBV6-6	TRBJ1-5	CASSYSGQSNQPQHF
-	TRBV7-9	TRBJ2-7	CASTGGVYEQYF
-	TRBV2	TRBJ1-6	CASYRMASGSPLHF
-	TRBV27	TRBJ1-5	CASSLFWSEPQHF
-	TRBV7-2	TRBJ2-1	CASSLGGYHNEQFF
-	TRBV5-1	TRBJ1-2	CASSQPPPGTGFYGYTF
-	TRBV20-1	TRBJ2-5	CSSEDGETQYF
-	TRBV27	TRBJ2-1	CASKGEDLNEQFF
-	TRBV28	TRBJ2-7	CASSLILRLAGGEQYF
-	TRBV19	TRBJ2-6	CATARTQSGANVLTF
-	TRBV28	TRBJ2-1	CASSFQGYDRNNEQFF
once	TRBV27	TRBJ2-3	CASSSRLGTDTQYF
-	TRBV19	TRBJ2-3	CASSIGQITDTQYF
-	TRBV5-1	TRBJ2-3	CASSGDSTDTQYF
-	TRBV29-1	TRBJ1-4	CSVRVTEKLFF
-	TRBV2	TRBJ2-7	CASSEAGGTRYEQYF
-	TRBV27	TRBJ2-7	CASRAGTFYEQYF
-	TRBV27	TRBJ1-2	CASSLYSGGYYGYTF
-	TRBV27	TRBJ1-4	CASSPGATNEKLFF
-	TRBV5-1	TRBJ1-1	CASSFTGNTEAFF
-	TRBV7-3	TRBJ2-7	CASSPQGDSYEQYF
-	TRBV28	TRBJ1-5	CASSLVGQPQHF
-	TRBV12-3/TRBV12-4	TRBJ1-5	CASSFLSNQPQHF
-	TRBV12-3/TRBV12-4	TRBJ2-7	CASSLSREAEQYF
-	TRBV9	TRBJ1-1	CASSVKRRIKKAFF
-	TRBV30	TRBJ1-3	CALQGAGGNTIYF
-	TRBV5-4	TRBJ1-3	CASSWGPGGNTIYF
-	TRBV9	TRBJ2-3	CASSGRTSGRHLTDTQYF
once	TRBV19	TRBJ1-6	CASTKGGQGEANSPLHF
once	TRBV9	TRBJ2-7	CASSVDSPSYEQYF